This is a list of T cell receptor beta chains from one sample in a study of blood T cell repertoires in COVID-19. Libraries were prepared by immunoSEQ multiplex PCR; TCRdb keeps only in-frame clonotypes and omits some of them. The sample shows about 190,000 clones, 84% of them seen only once. Material for sequencing was peripheral blood. The receptors originated from a woman aged 65 to 85 with active or convalescent COVID-19. Both conserved end residues are part of each CDR3.

V,J,CDR3
TRBV27,TRBJ2-1,CASMRQGYGNEQFF
TRBV5-8,TRBJ1-6,CASSVMDRVNSPLHF
TRBV4-1,TRBJ2-1,CASSEGPGQGDNEQFF
TRBV5-6,TRBJ1-3,CASGLLSFSGNTIYF
TRBV7-9,TRBJ2-7,CASSLAHYEQYF
TRBV2,TRBJ2-3,CASSEEGTDTQYF
TRBV5-4,TRBJ1-1,CASSLPGRGTEAFF
TRBV6-5,TRBJ1-1,CASSYEVNTEAFF
TRBV1,TRBJ2-7,CTSSQELAGGLYEQYF
TRBV5-6,TRBJ1-1,CASTSAGGGNTEAFF
TRBV6-5,TRBJ1-2,CASTSPGRNYGYTF
TRBV13,TRBJ2-3,CASSLGGGSGTDTQYF
TRBV7-2,TRBJ2-7,CASSLQSGSYEQYF
TRBV11-2,TRBJ2-1,CASSPQGGGRDEQFF
TRBV18,TRBJ2-1,CASSPPGGNEQFF
TRBV12-3/TRBV12-4,TRBJ2-3,CATRSGGPDTQYF
TRBV4-2,TRBJ1-1,CASSQELLTRGRNTEAFF
TRBV24-1,TRBJ2-7,CATSRTSKDLSSYEQYF
TRBV4-1,TRBJ2-3,CASSQDPRTGRDTQYF
TRBV10-3,TRBJ2-1,CAISAGDNEQFF
TRBV5-6,TRBJ2-7,CASSLGDNSYEQYF
TRBV5-1,TRBJ1-4,CASSQPSGQGWEKLFF
TRBV24-1,TRBJ2-1,CATSRGNEQFF
TRBV5-6,TRBJ2-7,CASSPPSAYEQYF
TRBV7-9,TRBJ2-1,CASSLVKGRGNEQFF
TRBV3-1/TRBV3-2,TRBJ2-1,CASSPRVEVAGASRQFF
TRBV6-1,TRBJ1-1,CASSLGTDTEAFF
TRBV28,TRBJ2-1,CASITGRTAGYNEQFF
TRBV24-1,TRBJ1-4,CATSETGTGMGNEKLFF
TRBV18,TRBJ2-7,CASSPRITSGRSYEQYF
TRBV9,TRBJ2-7,CASSPKAGVGYEQYF
TRBV10-3,TRBJ2-1,CAISAASGRDSNEQFF
TRBV2,TRBJ2-1,CASSEAMGWGLENEQFF
TRBV30,TRBJ2-7,CAWGLAGEQYF
TRBV6-5,TRBJ2-1,CASRTTGVTYNEQFF
TRBV7-9,TRBJ2-5,CASSRARETQYF
TRBV6-6,TRBJ2-7,CASTNPLAGVHEQYF
TRBV6-5,TRBJ1-5,CASTVGFNQPQHF
TRBV7-6,TRBJ2-3,CASSLATPYTQYF
TRBV28,TRBJ1-6,CASSLDGGYNSPLHF
TRBV5-6,TRBJ1-2,CASSQDRVDYGYTF
TRBV18,TRBJ1-3,CASSPATGKGNTIYF
TRBV18,TRBJ1-3,CASSGQATAGNTIYF
TRBV28,TRBJ2-1,CASSRSGSSYNEQFF
TRBV28,TRBJ2-7,CASRSAGRSYEQYF
TRBV15,TRBJ2-5,CATSRELRGLETQYF
TRBV6-5,TRBJ1-6,CASSGTEDNSPLHF
TRBV28,TRBJ2-1,CASSSPSTSNLHPSLF
TRBV18,TRBJ2-3,CASSPQRLSPTDTQYF
TRBV25-1,TRBJ1-2,CASSDRGRSYTF
TRBV19,TRBJ2-2,CASSPNRGRGTGELFF
TRBV2,TRBJ2-6,CASSVPGAGANVLTF